A single TCR beta chain is shown here with its context. The sample comes from a study of identical twins. TCRdb ran MiXCR on the 5' RACE reads and lists one entry per CDR3 protein. This repertoire shows hundreds of thousands of distinct CDR3 sequences, 15% to 20% found once; its top ten account for over 10%. The same specimen was also included in a second study, on T cells expressing NK-cell markers. This second study says: The share of CD8+ T cells held by dominant NKG2C+ clonotypes was about 1.0-8% in several donors. Unclear, still, was the HCMV specificity of the expanded NKG2C+ T cell clones.

The sequence was obtained from a woman younger than 35 in good health. The specimen was PBMCs.

CDR3 DNA sequence: TGTGCCAGCTCAGACGGGACAATCACCGGGGAGCTGTTTTTT. Its translation is CASSDGTITGELFF. This chain connects TRBV18 to TRBJ2-2; D may be TRBD1 (6 bases). Between the trimmed V and J ends, which lost 5 bases and 4 bases, there was a span of 11 bases. The CDR3 totals 14 residues. Germline V gives CDR1 KGHSH, CDR2 LQKENI.